Sequencing of this T cell receptor beta chain was carried out in a study of cytomegalovirus exposure and HLA in healthy donors. General study results and limits: Serostatus for CMV was the only available immune exposure information. With later analysis, a missense DCLRE1C variant became linked to TCR beta V- and J-gene trimming.

For this clone: What it recognizes is unknown.

This cohort consisted of healthy bone marrow donors. Donors likely had unrecorded immune exposures despite being nominally healthy when sampled. The PCR contained 60 Vbeta and 13 Jbeta primers. The table came from immunoSEQ multiplex PCR; TCRdb's copy has only in-frame clones and leaves some out. The sample lists tens of thousands of clones; more than 70% were seen once. The source of this sequence is a woman younger than 45 in good health and CMV-seropositive. The sample comprised PBMCs.

CDR3 sequence reads: CSAPYSPLHF. The CDR3 DNA sequence: TGCAGTGCTCCCTATTCACCCCTCCACTTT. The chain is built from TRBV20-1 and TRBJ1-6; D call uncertain. V dropped 5 bases and J dropped 8 bases, with 4 bases sitting between them. CDR1 DFQATT and CDR2 SNEGSKA come from the germline V gene (reference sequence). The CDR3 covers 10 residues.